A selection of T cell receptor beta chains follows, all from one sample in a study of molecular identifiers for immune sequencing clone quantification. TCRdb used MiXCR to reprocess the PCR reads, holding one entry per CDR3 protein. The table shows approximately 40,000 distinct CDR3 sequences, with 24% occurring only once. Sample: naive CD8+ T cells from blood, with Jurkat cell RNA spiked in. The origin of the receptors is a human donor in good health. Some libraries in this study had Jurkat cell RNA spiked in. The CDR3 runs from the conserved cysteine through the conserved F or W. Fields, in order: D gene, clone size, J gene, V gene, CDR3 protein, CDR3 DNA. The D gene is left open where the match is weak. For some rows the clone size is stated as once, few or many, or as a class when expanded; others skip it.

NA,many,TRBJ2-3,TRBV7-9,CASSLLSADTQYF,TGTGCCAGCAGCTTACTGTCGGCAGATACGCAGTATTTT
TRBD1,medium-sized,TRBJ2-4,TRBV28,CASSPDRGAKNIQYF,TGTGCCAGCAGCCCCGACAGGGGTGCCAAAAACATTCAGTACTTC
NA,NA,TRBJ1-1,TRBV11-2,CAGSLGYAASTEAFF,TGTGCCGGCAGCTTAGGATATGCGGCGAGCACTGAAGCTTTCTTT
NA,many,TRBJ1-1,TRBV7-9,CASRKGGEGTEAFF,TGTGCCAGCAGAAAAGGTGGGGAGGGCACTGAAGCTTTCTTT
NA,many,TRBJ2-5,TRBV7-9,CASSLGVYGRQGGETQYF,TGTGCCAGCAGCTTAGGTGTCTACGGTCGTCAGGGTGGGGAGACCCAGTACTTC
NA,NA,TRBJ1-1,TRBV5-4,CASSLPGRTMNTEAFF,TGTGCCAGCAGTTTGCCAGGACGGACGATGAACACTGAAGCTTTCTTT
TRBD1,many,TRBJ2-1,TRBV24-1,CATSDYQGAGNEQFF,TGTGCCACCAGTGACTATCAGGGGGCCGGCAATGAGCAGTTCTTC
NA,medium-sized,TRBJ2-3,TRBV5-4,CASNPAETTDTQYF,TGTGCCAGCAACCCGGCGGAGACTACAGATACGCAGTATTTT
TRBD1,few,TRBJ2-1,TRBV10-3,CAISRTGTNEQFF,TGTGCCATCAGCCGGACAGGGACGAATGAGCAGTTCTTC
NA,NA,TRBJ2-7,TRBV27,CASSFTGTYEQYF,TGTGCCAGCAGCTTTACAGGGACCTACGAGCAGTACTTC
NA,NA,TRBJ2-5,TRBV12-3/TRBV12-4,CASSLWGEETQYF,TGTGCCAGCAGTTTGTGGGGAGAGGAGACCCAGTACTTC
NA,many,TRBJ2-7,TRBV7-6,CASSSEPATEQYF,TGTGCCAGCAGCTCGGAGCCGGCGACCGAGCAGTACTTC
NA,few,TRBJ2-3,TRBV4-1,CASSHRNTDTQYF,TGCGCCAGCAGCCACCGGAACACAGATACGCAGTATTTT
TRBD1,NA,TRBJ1-1,TRBV29-1,CSVDWDSVMNTEAFF,TGCAGCGTTGATTGGGACAGCGTGATGAACACTGAAGCTTTCTTT
NA,many,TRBJ2-1,TRBV4-3,CASSQDSQGTYNEQFF,TGCGCCAGCAGCCAAGATTCACAGGGCACCTACAATGAGCAGTTCTTC
NA,few,TRBJ2-2,TRBV2,CASSGDTHTGELFF,TGTGCCAGCAGTGGGGACACTCACACCGGGGAGCTGTTTTTT
NA,few,TRBJ2-6,TRBV30,CAWTYDLSGANVLTF,TGTGCCTGGACATACGATCTCTCTGGGGCCAACGTCCTGACTTTC
NA,NA,TRBJ2-2,TRBV13,CASSLTGKNTGELFF,TGTGCCAGCAGCCTAACCGGGAAGAACACCGGGGAGCTGTTTTTT
NA,many,TRBJ2-5,TRBV14,CASSQDDPGFQETQYF,TGTGCCAGCAGCCAAGACGATCCAGGGTTTCAAGAGACCCAGTACTTC
NA,many,TRBJ2-3,TRBV5-1,CASSLAGLVGDTQYF,TGCGCCAGCAGCTTGGCTGGCCTAGTTGGGGATACGCAGTATTTT
TRBD2,many,TRBJ2-7,TRBV7-2,CASSLWGSGGYEQYF,TGTGCCAGCAGCTTATGGGGGTCGGGGGGCTACGAGCAGTACTTC
NA,once,TRBJ2-7,TRBV4-3,CASSPSHGGYEQCF,TGCGCCAGCAGCCCCTCACATGGGGGCTACGAGCAGTGCTTC
NA,many,TRBJ2-3,TRBV7-2,CASSTWTVTDTQYF,TGTGCCAGCAGCACTTGGACAGTCACAGATACGCAGTATTTT
TRBD2,many,TRBJ2-5,TRBV5-1,CASSLEVAGPQETQYF,TGCGCCAGCAGCTTGGAAGTAGCGGGGCCCCAAGAGACCCAGTACTTC
TRBD1,many,TRBJ2-7,TRBV14,CATSTDRAYEQYF,TGTGCCACCAGCACCGACAGGGCGTACGAGCAGTACTTC
NA,NA,TRBJ2-7,TRBV20-1,CSALPPEQRFYEQYF,TGCAGTGCCCTACCCCCGGAACAGCGTTTCTACGAGCAGTACTTC
TRBD1,many,TRBJ2-7,TRBV6-2/TRBV6-3,CASTDREEQYF,TGTGCCAGCACCGACAGGGAGGAGCAGTACTTC
NA,NA,TRBJ2-2,TRBV4-1,CAGSQQDTGELFF,TGCGCCGGCAGCCAGCAAGACACCGGGGAGCTGTTTTTT
NA,many,TRBJ2-2,TRBV25-1,CASSAPRANTGELFF,TGTGCCAGCAGTGCTCCCCGCGCGAACACCGGGGAGCTGTTTTTT
NA,few,TRBJ1-1,TRBV5-8,CASSYFGLMMTEAFF,TGTGCCAGCAGCTACTTTGGACTCATGATGACTGAAGCTTTCTTT
NA,NA,TRBJ2-7,TRBV7-6,CASSLTAGAGADEQYF,TGTGCCAGCAGCCTTACCGCAGGGGCAGGTGCCGACGAGCAGTACTTC
TRBD1,NA,TRBJ2-1,TRBV12-3/TRBV12-4,CASSPGQLDPEQFF,TGTGCCAGCAGCCCGGGACAGCTTGATCCTGAGCAGTTCTTC
NA,NA,TRBJ2-3,TRBV28,CASSPANPGSDTQYF,TGTGCCAGCAGCCCTGCTAACCCAGGTTCCGATACGCAGTATTTT
TRBD2,many,TRBJ2-1,TRBV29-1,CSVETSSSSYNEQFF,TGCAGCGTTGAGACTAGCTCTAGCTCCTACAATGAGCAGTTCTTC
NA,many,TRBJ2-7,TRBV6-5,CASSYSSLGSYEQYF,TGTGCCAGCAGTTACTCGAGTTTAGGGAGCTACGAGCAGTACTTC
NA,many,TRBJ2-7,TRBV7-9,CASSLYAGEQYF,TGTGCCAGCAGCTTATACGCAGGCGAGCAGTACTTC
NA,few,TRBJ2-5,TRBV6-2/TRBV6-3,CASSYSNGRETQYF,TGTGCCAGCAGTTACTCGAACGGTAGAGAGACCCAGTACTTC
NA,many,TRBJ2-7,TRBV11-3,CASSGLEAEQYF,TGTGCCAGCAGCGGACTCGAGGCCGAGCAGTACTTC
NA,NA,TRBJ2-7,TRBV27,CASSLGGRDEQYF,TGTGCCAGCAGTTTGGGGGGCCGGGACGAGCAGTACTTC
NA,medium-sized,TRBJ1-1,TRBV9,CASSGDDIEAFF,TGTGCCAGCAGCGGGGATGACATTGAAGCTTTCTTT
NA,many,TRBJ2-3,TRBV9,CASSVISGPDTQYF,TGTGCCAGCAGCGTAATTTCGGGGCCAGATACGCAGTATTTT
NA,NA,TRBJ1-3,TRBV4-1,CASSQGITANSGNTIYF,TGCGCCAGCAGCCAAGGGATAACAGCAAACTCTGGAAACACCATATATTTT
NA,many,TRBJ2-3,TRBV10-2,CASSAPTETSTDTQYF,TGCGCCAGCAGTGCGCCGACAGAAACCAGCACAGATACGCAGTATTTT
NA,many,TRBJ2-5,TRBV3-1,CASRPVDQETQYF,TGTGCCAGCAGACCTGTTGACCAAGAGACCCAGTACTTC
NA,NA,TRBJ2-6,TRBV2,CASGEGLGLGANVLTF,TGTGCCAGCGGTGAGGGTTTAGGGTTAGGGGCCAACGTCCTGACTTTC
TRBD2,many,TRBJ2-3,TRBV18,CASSPFSAGGVTDTQYF,TGTGCCAGCTCACCATTTTCTGCGGGGGGAGTCACAGATACGCAGTATTTT
NA,many,TRBJ1-1,TRBV4-3,CASSPSQAANTEAFF,TGCGCCAGCAGCCCGAGCCAGGCAGCGAACACTGAAGCTTTCTTT
NA,many,TRBJ1-1,TRBV27,CASSLVGLGTEAFF,TGTGCCAGCAGTTTAGTAGGGTTGGGCACTGAAGCTTTCTTT
NA,many,TRBJ2-6,TRBV7-9,CASSIPPLNLTF,TGTGCCAGCAGCATCCCACCCCTAAACCTGACTTTC
TRBD2,many,TRBJ2-1,TRBV7-9,CASSSSGSSHNEQFF,TGTGCCAGCAGCTCGAGCGGGAGTTCCCACAATGAGCAGTTCTTC